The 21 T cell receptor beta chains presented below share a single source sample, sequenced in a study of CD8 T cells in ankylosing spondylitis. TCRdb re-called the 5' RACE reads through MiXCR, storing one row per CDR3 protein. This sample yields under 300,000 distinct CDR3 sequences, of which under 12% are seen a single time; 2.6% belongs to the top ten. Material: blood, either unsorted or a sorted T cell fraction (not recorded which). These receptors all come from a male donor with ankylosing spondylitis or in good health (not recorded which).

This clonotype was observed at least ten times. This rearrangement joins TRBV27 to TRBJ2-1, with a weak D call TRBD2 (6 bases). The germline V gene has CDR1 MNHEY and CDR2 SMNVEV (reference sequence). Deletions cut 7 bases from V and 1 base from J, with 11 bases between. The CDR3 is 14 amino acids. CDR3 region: CASTPGLSYNEQFF. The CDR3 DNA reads TGTGCCAGCACTCCGGGACTTTCCTACAATGAGCAGTTCTTC.

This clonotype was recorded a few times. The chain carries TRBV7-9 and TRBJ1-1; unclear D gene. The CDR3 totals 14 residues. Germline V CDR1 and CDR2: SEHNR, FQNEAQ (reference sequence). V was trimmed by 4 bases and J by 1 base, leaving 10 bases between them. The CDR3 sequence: CASSYGLGNTEAFF. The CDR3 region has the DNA TGTGCCAGCAGCTACGGATTAGGGAACACTGAAGCTTTCTTT.

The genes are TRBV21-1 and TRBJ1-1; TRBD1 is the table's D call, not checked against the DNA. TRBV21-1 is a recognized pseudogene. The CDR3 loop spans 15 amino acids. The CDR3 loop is CASSRVEWKNTEAFF. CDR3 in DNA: TGTGCCAGTTCCAGGGTGGAGTGGAAGAACACTGAAGCTTTCTTT.

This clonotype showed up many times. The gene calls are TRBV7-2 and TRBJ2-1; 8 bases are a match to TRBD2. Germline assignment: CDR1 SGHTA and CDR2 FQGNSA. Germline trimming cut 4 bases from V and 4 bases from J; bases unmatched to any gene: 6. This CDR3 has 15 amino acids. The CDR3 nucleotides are TGTGCCAGCAGCTCCGGGACTAGGGTGTACAATGAGCAGTTCTTC. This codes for CASSSGTRVYNEQFF. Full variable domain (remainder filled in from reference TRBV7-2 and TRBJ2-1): GAGVSQSPSNKVTEKGKDVELRCDPISGHTALYWYRQSLGQGLEFLIYFQGNSAPDKSGLPSDRFSAERTGGSVSTLTIQRTQQEDSAVYLCASSSGTRVYNEQFFGPGTRLTVL.

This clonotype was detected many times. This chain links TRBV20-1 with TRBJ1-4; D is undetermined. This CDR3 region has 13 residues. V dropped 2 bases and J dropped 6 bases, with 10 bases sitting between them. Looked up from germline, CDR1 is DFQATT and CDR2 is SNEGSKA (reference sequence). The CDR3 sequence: CSARRGGDEKLFF. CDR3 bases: TGCAGTGCTAGACGTGGCGGGGATGAAAAACTGTTTTTT.

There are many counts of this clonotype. CDR3 residues: CASSEAQPYEQYF. The CDR3 DNA follows: TGTGCCAGCAGCGAAGCACAGCCCTACGAGCAGTACTTC. The chain joins TRBV7-8 to TRBJ2-7; no definite D call. This CDR3 comprises 13 residues. Germline V gene data show CDR1 as SGHVS and CDR2 as FQNEAQ. The V gene lost 5 bases and the J gene lost 2 bases, with 10 bases spanning the gap.

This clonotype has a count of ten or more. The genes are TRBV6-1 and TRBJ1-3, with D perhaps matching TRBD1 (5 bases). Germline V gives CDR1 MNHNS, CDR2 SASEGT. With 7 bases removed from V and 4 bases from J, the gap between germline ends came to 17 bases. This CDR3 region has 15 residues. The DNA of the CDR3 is TGTGCCAGCAAGCAGCAGGGAACCGCGGGAAACACCATATATTTT. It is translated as CASKQQGTAGNTIYF.

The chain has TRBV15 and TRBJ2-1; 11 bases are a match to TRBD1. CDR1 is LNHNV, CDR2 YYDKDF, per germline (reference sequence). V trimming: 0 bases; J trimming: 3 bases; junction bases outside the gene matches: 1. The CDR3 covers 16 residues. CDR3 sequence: CATSRDGTGGYNEQFF. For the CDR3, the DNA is TGTGCCACCAGCAGAGATGGGACAGGGGGCTACAATGAGCAGTTCTTC.

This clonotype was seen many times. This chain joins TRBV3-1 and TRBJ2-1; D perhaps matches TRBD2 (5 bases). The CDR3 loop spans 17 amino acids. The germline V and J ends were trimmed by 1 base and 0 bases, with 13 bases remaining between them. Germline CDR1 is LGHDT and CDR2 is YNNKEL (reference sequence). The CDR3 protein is CASSQGLEGRSYNEQFF. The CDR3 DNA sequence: TGTGCCAGCAGCCAAGGTTTAGAGGGCCGCTCCTACAATGAGCAGTTCTTC.

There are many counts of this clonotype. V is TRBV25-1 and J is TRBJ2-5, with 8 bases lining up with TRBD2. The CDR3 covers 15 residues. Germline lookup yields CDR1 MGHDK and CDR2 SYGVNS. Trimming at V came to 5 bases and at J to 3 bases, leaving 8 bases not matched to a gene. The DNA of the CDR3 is TGTGCCAGCAGTTCTTTCGGGAGGGTTGAAGAGACCCAGTACTTC. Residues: CASSSFGRVEETQYF. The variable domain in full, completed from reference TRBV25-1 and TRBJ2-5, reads EADIYQTPRYLVIGTGKKITLECSQTMGHDKMYWYQQDPGMELHLIHYSYGVNSTEKGDLSSESTVSRIRTEHFPLTLESARPSHTSQYLCASSSFGRVEETQYFGPGTRLLVL.

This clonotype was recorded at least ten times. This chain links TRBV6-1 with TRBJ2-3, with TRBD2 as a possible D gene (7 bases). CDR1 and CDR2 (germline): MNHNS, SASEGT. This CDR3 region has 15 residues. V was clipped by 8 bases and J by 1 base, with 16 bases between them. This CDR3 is CASSRGGVGTDTQYF. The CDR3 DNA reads TGTGCCAGCTCTCGAGGGGGGGTCGGCACAGATACGCAGTATTTT.

Here the CDR3 DNA reads TGTGCCAGCAGCTTCCGCGGGACAGCCCAAGAGACCCAGTACTTC. The encoded protein is CASSFRGTAQETQYF. The V call is TRBV7-9, the J call TRBJ2-5, with a possible D match to TRBD1 (7 bases). Germline V gene lookup returns CDR1 SEHNR and CDR2 FQNEAQ (reference sequence). CDR3 length: 15 amino acids. V was clipped by 3 bases and J by 1 base, with 12 bases between them.

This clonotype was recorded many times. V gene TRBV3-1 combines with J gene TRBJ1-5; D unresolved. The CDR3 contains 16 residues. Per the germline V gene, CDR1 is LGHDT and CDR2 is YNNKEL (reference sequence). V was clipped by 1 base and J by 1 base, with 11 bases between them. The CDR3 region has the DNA TGTGCCAGCAGCCAAGTCGCACCGAAAAGCAATCAGCCCCAGCATTTT. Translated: CASSQVAPKSNQPQHF. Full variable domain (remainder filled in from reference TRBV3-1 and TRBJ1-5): DTAVSQTPKYLVTQMGNDKSIKCEQNLGHDTMYWYKQDSKKFLKIMFSYNNKELIINETVPNRFSPKSPDKAHLNLHINSLELGDSAVYFCASSQVAPKSNQPQHFGDGTRLSIL.

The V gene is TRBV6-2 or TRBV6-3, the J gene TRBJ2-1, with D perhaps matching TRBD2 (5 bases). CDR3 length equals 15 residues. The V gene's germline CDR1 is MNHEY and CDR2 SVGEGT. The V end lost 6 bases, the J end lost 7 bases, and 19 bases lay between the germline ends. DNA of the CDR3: TGTGCCAGCAGCCTTTTCGGGGTGAAACTTAATGAGCAGTTCTTC. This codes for CASSLFGVKLNEQFF.

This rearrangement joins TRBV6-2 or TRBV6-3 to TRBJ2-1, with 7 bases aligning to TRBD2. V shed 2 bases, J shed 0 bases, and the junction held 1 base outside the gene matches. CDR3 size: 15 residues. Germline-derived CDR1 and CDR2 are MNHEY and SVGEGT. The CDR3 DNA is TGTGCCAGCAGTTACGCGGGAGCCTCCTACAATGAGCAGTTCTTC. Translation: CASSYAGASYNEQFF.

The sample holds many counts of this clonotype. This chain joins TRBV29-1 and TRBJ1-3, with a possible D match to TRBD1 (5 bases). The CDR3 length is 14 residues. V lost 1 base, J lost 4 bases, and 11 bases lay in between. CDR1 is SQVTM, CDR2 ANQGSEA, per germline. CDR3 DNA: TGCAGCGTTGAAGGCAGGGAAGCGGGAAACACCATATATTTT. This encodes CSVEGREAGNTIYF.

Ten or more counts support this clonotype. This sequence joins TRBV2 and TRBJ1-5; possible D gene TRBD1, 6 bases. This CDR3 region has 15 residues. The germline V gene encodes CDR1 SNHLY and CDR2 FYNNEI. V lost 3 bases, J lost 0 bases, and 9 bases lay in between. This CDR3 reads CASSETGYSNQPQHF. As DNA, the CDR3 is TGTGCCAGCAGTGAGACAGGCTATAGCAATCAGCCCCAGCATTTT.

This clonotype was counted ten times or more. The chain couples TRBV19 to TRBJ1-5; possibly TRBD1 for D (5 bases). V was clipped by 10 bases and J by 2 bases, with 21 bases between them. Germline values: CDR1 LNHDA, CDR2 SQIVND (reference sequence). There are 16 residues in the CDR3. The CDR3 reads CATDGGGTPGNQPQHF. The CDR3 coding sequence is TGTGCCACCGACGGAGGAGGGACCCCAGGCAATCAGCCCCAGCATTTT.

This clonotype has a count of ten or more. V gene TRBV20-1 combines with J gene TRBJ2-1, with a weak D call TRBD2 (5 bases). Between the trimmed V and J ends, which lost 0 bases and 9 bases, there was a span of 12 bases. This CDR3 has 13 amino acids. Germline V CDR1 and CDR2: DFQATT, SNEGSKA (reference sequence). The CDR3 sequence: CSARDVVRGEQFF. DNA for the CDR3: TGCAGTGCTAGAGATGTGGTCCGGGGTGAGCAGTTCTTC.

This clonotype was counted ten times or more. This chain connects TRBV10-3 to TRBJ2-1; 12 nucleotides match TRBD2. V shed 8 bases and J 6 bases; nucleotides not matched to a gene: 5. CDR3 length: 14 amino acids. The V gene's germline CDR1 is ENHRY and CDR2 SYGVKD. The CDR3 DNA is TGTGCCATCTCGCTAGCGGGGGGGATCAATGAGCAGTTCTTC. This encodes CAISLAGGINEQFF.

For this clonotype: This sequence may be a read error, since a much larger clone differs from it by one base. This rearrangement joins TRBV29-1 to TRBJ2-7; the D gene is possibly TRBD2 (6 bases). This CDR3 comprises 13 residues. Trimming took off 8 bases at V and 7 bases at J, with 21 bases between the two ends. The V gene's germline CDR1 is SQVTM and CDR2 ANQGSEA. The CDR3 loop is CSIKGGAPVEQYF. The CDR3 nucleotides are TGCAGCATAAAAGGAGGGGCCCCTGTGGAGCAGTACTTC.